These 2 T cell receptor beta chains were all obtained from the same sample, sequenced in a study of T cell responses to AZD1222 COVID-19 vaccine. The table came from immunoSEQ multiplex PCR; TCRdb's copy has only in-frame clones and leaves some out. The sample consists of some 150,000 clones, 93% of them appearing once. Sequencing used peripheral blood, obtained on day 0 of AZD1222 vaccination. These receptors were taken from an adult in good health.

The CDR3 DNA follows: TGTGCCAGCAGATCATCAACTAGCGGGGGAATTAACGAGCAGTACTTC. As protein: CASRSSTSGGINEQYF. The chain recombines TRBV5-4 with TRBJ2-7, with 11 bases matching TRBD2. Germline CDR1 is SGHNT and CDR2 is YYREEE (reference sequence). V dropped 5 bases and J dropped 5; count of bases not matched to a gene: 12. This CDR3 has 16 residues. Supplemented by reference TRBV5-4 and TRBJ2-7, the full variable domain reads ETGVTQSPTHLIKTRGQQVTLRCSSQSGHNTVSWYQQALGQGPQFIFQYYREEENGRGNFPPRFSGLQFPNYSSELNVNALELDDSALYLCASRSSTSGGINEQYFGPGTRLTVT.

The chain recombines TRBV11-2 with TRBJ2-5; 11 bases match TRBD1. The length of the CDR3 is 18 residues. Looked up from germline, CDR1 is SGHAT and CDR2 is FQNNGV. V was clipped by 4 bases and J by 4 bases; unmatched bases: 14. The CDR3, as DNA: TGTGCCAGCAGCTCACCTAGAAGCGGGACAGGGGGTTTAGAGACCCAGTACTTC. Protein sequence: CASSSPRSGTGGLETQYF. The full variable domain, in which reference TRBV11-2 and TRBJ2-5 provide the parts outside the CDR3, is EAGVAQSPRYKIIEKRQSVAFWCNPISGHATLYWYQQILGQGPKLLIQFQNNGVVDDSQLPKDRFSAERLKGVDSTLKIQPAKLEDSAVYLCASSSPRSGTGGLETQYFGPGTRLLVL.